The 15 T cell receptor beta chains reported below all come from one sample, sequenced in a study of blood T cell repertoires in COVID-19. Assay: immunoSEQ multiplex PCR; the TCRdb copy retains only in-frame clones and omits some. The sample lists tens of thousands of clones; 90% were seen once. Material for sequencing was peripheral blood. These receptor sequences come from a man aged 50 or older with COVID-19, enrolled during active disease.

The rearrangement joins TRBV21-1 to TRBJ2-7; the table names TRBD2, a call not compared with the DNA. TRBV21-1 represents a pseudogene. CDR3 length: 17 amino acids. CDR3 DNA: TGTGCCAGCAGCAAAGGTTCCCTTCGCGGGGCAACCTACGAGCAGTACTTC. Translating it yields CASSKGSLRGATYEQYF.

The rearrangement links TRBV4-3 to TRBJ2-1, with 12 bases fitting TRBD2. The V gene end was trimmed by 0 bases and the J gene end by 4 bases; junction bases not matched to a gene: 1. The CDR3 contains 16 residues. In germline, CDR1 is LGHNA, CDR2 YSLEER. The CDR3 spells CASSQETSGGYNEQFF. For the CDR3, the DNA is TGCGCCAGCAGCCAAGAAACTAGCGGGGGGTACAATGAGCAGTTCTTC.

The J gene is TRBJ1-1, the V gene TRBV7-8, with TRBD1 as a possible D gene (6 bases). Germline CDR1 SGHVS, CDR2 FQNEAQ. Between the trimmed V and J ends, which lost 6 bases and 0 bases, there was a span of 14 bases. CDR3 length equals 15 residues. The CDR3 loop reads CASSQRGYMNTEAFF. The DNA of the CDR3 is TGTGCCAGCAGTCAAAGGGGGTACATGAACACTGAAGCTTTCTTT.

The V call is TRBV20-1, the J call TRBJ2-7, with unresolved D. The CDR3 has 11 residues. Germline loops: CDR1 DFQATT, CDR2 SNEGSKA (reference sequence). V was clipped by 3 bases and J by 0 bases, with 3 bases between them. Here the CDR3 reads CSASGSYEQYF. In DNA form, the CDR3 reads TGCAGTGCTAGCGGCTCCTACGAGCAGTACTTC.

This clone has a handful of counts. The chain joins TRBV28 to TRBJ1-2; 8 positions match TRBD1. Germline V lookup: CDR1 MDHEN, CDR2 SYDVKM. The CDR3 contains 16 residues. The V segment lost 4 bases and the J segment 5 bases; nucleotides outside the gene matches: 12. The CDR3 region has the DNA TGTGCCAGCAGTTCGACCAGAACAGGGGGTAGATATGGCTACACCTTC. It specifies CASSSTRTGGRYGYTF.

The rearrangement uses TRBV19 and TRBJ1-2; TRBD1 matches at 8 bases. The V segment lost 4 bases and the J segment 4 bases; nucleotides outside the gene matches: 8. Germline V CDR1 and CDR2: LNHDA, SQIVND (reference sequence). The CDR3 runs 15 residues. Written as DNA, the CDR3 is TGTGCCAGTAGTAGGGACAGGACGACGCTCTATGGCTACACCTTC. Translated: CASSRDRTTLYGYTF.

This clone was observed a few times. The CDR3 nucleotides are TGTGCCAGCAGCTTAGAGAGGGCTCAGCCCCAGCATTTT. This codes for CASSLERAQPQHF. The chain recombines TRBV7-2 with TRBJ1-5; D uncertain. The CDR3 consists of 13 residues. Trimming removed 1 base at V and 6 bases at J, with 7 bases between. Germline V lookup: CDR1 SGHTA, CDR2 FQGNSA.

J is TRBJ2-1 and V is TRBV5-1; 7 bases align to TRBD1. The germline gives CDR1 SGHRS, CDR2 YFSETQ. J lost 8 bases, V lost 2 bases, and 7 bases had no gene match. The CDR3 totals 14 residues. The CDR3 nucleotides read TGCGCCAGCAGCTTAGGACAGGAAGGTGATGAGCAGTTCTTC. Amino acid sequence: CASSLGQEGDEQFF.

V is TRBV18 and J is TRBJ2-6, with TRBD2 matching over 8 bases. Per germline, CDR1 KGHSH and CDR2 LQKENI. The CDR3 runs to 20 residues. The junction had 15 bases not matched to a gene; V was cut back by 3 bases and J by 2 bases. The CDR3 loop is CASSPLGGGPYMAGANVLTF. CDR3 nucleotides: TGTGCCAGCTCACCCCTCGGGGGGGGGCCCTACATGGCTGGGGCCAACGTCCTGACTTTC.

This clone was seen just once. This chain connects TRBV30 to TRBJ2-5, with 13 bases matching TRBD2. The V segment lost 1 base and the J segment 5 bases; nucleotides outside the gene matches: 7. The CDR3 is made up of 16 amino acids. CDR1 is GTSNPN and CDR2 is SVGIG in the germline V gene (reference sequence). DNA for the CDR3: TGTGCCTGGAGTGCCGGACTAGCGGGAGTGGGGGAGACCCAGTACTTC. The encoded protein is CAWSAGLAGVGETQYF.

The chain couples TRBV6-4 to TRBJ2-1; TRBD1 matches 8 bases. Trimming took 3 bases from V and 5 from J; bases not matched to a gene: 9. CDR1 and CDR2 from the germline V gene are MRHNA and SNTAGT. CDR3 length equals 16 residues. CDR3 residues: CASSEWDRNSNNEQFF. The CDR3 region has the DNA TGTGCCAGCAGTGAGTGGGACAGGAACTCGAACAATGAGCAGTTCTTC.

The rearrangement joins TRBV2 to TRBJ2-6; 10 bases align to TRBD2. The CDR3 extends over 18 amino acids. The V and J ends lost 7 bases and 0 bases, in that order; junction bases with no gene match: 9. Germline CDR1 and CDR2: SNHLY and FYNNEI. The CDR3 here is CASTRGSGRTSGANVLTF. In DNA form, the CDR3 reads TGTGCCAGCACCCGGGGTAGCGGGAGGACCTCTGGGGCCAACGTCCTGACTTTC.

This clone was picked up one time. The CDR3 region has the DNA TGTGCCACCAGCAGAGACCCAGACGGGGGGGACGAGCAGTACTTC. This encodes CATSRDPDGGDEQYF. The chain is built from TRBV15 and TRBJ2-7, with TRBD2 matching over 8 bases. Germline values: CDR1 LNHNV, CDR2 YYDKDF (reference sequence). The trim removed 0 bases at V and 5 bases at J, leaving 6 bases unmatched. CDR3 length: 15 amino acids.

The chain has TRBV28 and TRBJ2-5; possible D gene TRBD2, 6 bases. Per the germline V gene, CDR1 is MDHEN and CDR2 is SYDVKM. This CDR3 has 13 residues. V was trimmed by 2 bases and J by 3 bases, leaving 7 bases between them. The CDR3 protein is CASSLGGKETQYF. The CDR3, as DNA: TGTGCCAGCAGTTTAGGGGGGAAAGAGACCCAGTACTTC.

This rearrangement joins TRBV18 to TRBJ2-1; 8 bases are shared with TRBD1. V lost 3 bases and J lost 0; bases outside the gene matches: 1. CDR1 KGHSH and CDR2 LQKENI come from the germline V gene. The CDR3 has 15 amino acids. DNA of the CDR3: TGTGCCAGCTCACCGACAGGGGACTCCTACAATGAGCAGTTCTTC. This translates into CASSPTGDSYNEQFF.